The text below deals with one TCR beta chain. The record originates from a study of T cell responses to AZD1222 COVID-19 vaccine. The CDR3 loop spans 17 amino acids. After removal of 0 bases from V and 4 bases from J, the junction contained 8 bases not matched to a gene. The germline V gene has CDR1 SGHTS and CDR2 YDEGEE. Clones were read by immunoSEQ multiplex PCR, and TCRdb kept only the in-frame ones, dropping some. Here the sample spans some 79,000 clones, 80% to 90% being singletons. The TCR sequence derives from an adult who received the AZD1222 COVID-19 vaccine. The rearrangement links TRBV5-8 to TRBJ2-2, with 8 bases matching TRBD1. Sequenced material: peripheral blood, taken 28 days after the second AZD1222 dose. Written as DNA, the CDR3 is TGTGCCAGCAGCTTGGTGGTGGCAGGGGGCTTCACCGGGGAGCTGTTTTTT. Translating gives CASSLVVAGGFTGELFF.